Below are 17 T cell receptor beta chains sequenced from a single sample in a study of early T cells in non-severe SARS-CoV-2 infection. TCRdb re-analysed the 5' RACE reads in MiXCR, keeping a single row per CDR3 protein. Of around 30,000 distinct CDR3 sequences in the sample, about 5.8% were seen once. Input material: whole blood. The source of these receptors is an adult who was a healthcare worker with PCR-confirmed SARS-CoV-2 infection or an uninfected control (not recorded which).

This clonotype was counted between two and nine times. The V gene is TRBV2, the J gene TRBJ2-2, with D perhaps matching TRBD1 (6 bases). The germline V gene encodes CDR1 SNHLY and CDR2 FYNNEI. The CDR3 sequence is 14 residues long. V dropped 4 bases and J dropped 1 base, with 7 bases sitting between them. CDR3 region: CASSGQENTGELFF. For the CDR3, the DNA is TGTGCCAGCAGTGGACAGGAGAACACCGGGGAGCTGTTTTTT.

This chain joins TRBV5-5 and TRBJ1-1, with 7 bases that match TRBD1. The length of the CDR3 is 14 residues. Germline loops: CDR1 SGHKS, CDR2 YYEKEE (reference sequence). The ends lost 0 bases at V and 5 bases at J; junction bases unmatched: 4. The CDR3 loop is CASSLGAGGTEAFF. CDR3 DNA: TGTGCCAGCAGCTTGGGTGCAGGGGGGACTGAAGCTTTCTTT.

This clonotype was seen many times. This sequence joins TRBV2 and TRBJ1-5; possible D gene TRBD1, 6 bases. There are 13 residues in the CDR3. V dropped 6 bases and J dropped 7 bases, with 13 bases sitting between them. From germline, CDR1 is SNHLY and CDR2 FYNNEI. DNA for the CDR3: TGTGCCAGCAGGGCAGGGGTAGGGCAGCCCCAGCATTTT. Encoded protein: CASRAGVGQPQHF.

This clonotype occurred a few times. V gene TRBV7-2 combines with J gene TRBJ2-6; a weak D match, TRBD2 (7 bases). There are 17 residues in the CDR3. Germline V gene lookup returns CDR1 SGHTA and CDR2 FQGNSA. V lost 0 bases, J lost 0 bases, and 9 bases lay in between. This CDR3 reads CASSLAGGPSGANVLTF. The CDR3 DNA reads TGTGCCAGCAGCTTAGCGGGGGGGCCCTCTGGGGCCAACGTCCTGACTTTC.

This clonotype was observed at least ten times. This chain links TRBV19 with TRBJ2-5, with D perhaps TRBD2 (7 bases). V lost 6 bases to trimming and J lost 3 bases, with 23 bases between them. This CDR3 is built from 17 residues. The germline V gene has CDR1 LNHDA and CDR2 SQIVND (reference sequence). CDR3 sequence: CASSNGGLARLEETQYF. In DNA form, the CDR3 reads TGTGCCAGTAGCAACGGGGGGCTAGCGCGATTGGAAGAGACCCAGTACTTC. Complete variable domain (other parts from reference TRBV19 and TRBJ2-5): DGGITQSPKYLFRKEGQNVTLSCEQNLNHDAMYWYRQDPGQGLRLIYYSQIVNDFQKGDIAEGYSVSREKKESFPLTVTSAQKNPTAFYLCASSNGGLARLEETQYFGPGTRLLVL.

This clonotype was counted many times. The chain is built from TRBV29-1 and TRBJ1-1; TRBD1 agrees at 7 bases. Germline V gene lookup returns CDR1 SQVTM and CDR2 ANQGSEA. V trimming: 4 bases; J trimming: 2 bases; junction bases outside the gene matches: 4. This CDR3 is 13 amino acids long. The CDR3 is CSVAWTGNTEAFF. CDR3 nucleotide sequence: TGCAGCGTTGCGTGGACAGGTAACACTGAAGCTTTCTTT.

In its sample, this clonotype was seen a few times. The chain links TRBV7-2 to TRBJ2-7; unclear D gene. The germline gives CDR1 SGHTA, CDR2 FQGNSA. Trimming took 8 bases from V and 3 from J, leaving 11 bases between them. The CDR3 runs 12 residues. The CDR3 spells CASRGALYEQYF. For the CDR3, the DNA is TGTGCCAGCCGAGGAGCTCTCTACGAGCAGTACTTC.

This clonotype came up many times. This chain links TRBV12-3 or TRBV12-4 with TRBJ2-1; the D is unclear. The germline V and J ends were trimmed by 7 bases and 10 bases, with 11 bases remaining between them. CDR3 length: 11 residues. In nucleotides, the CDR3 is TGTGCCAGCACTCATAGGAGCGAGCAGTTCTTC. Protein product: CASTHRSEQFF.

Ten or more counts support this clonotype. J is TRBJ1-3 and V is TRBV7-9; D is ambiguous. CDR1 and CDR2 from the germline V gene are SEHNR and FQNEAQ (reference sequence). V lost 2 bases and J lost 0, with 8 bases in between. The CDR3 has 15 amino acids. In DNA form, the CDR3 reads TGTGCCAGCAGCTTAATAGCCCTCTCTGGAAACACCATATATTTT. This sequence encodes CASSLIALSGNTIYF.

The genes are TRBV6-2 or TRBV6-3 and TRBJ2-1; 10 bases fit TRBD2. The V gene end was trimmed by 6 bases and the J gene end by 0 bases; junction bases not matched to a gene: 5. Germline V gives CDR1 MNHEY, CDR2 SVGEGT. CDR3 size: 16 residues. The CDR3 bases are TGTGCCAGCAGGCCCAAGCGGGGGGGCTCCTACAATGAGCAGTTCTTC. This encodes CASRPKRGGSYNEQFF.

This clonotype was seen many times. The chain is built from TRBV20-1 and TRBJ2-3; 15 bases map to TRBD2. After removal of 1 base from V and 7 bases from J, the junction contained 3 bases not matched to a gene. CDR3 length: 15 amino acids. Per the germline V gene, CDR1 is DFQATT and CDR2 is SNEGSKA (reference sequence). CDR3 in DNA: TGCAGTGCTAGAGGGACTAGCGGGGGGGGAAATACGCAGTATTTT. It translates to CSARGTSGGGNTQYF.

The table lists this clonotype with many counts. V gene TRBV6-5 combines with J gene TRBJ1-5; D remains unclear. Trimming cost V 6 bases and J 7 bases, with 16 bases left between them. This CDR3 is 14 amino acids long. Per the germline V gene, CDR1 is MNHEY and CDR2 is SVGAGI. The CDR3 DNA sequence: TGTGCCAGCAGCCAAAAGGCTTCCGGGCAGCCCCAGCATTTT. It yields the protein CASSQKASGQPQHF.

This clonotype showed up many times. This chain connects TRBV20-1 to TRBJ2-7; a weak D match, TRBD1 (6 bases). Trimming left V 0 bases short and J 2 bases short, with 14 bases between. The CDR3 is 15 residues long. CDR1 and CDR2 from the germline V gene are DFQATT and SNEGSKA (reference sequence). The CDR3 here is CSARDPGQITYEQYF. The CDR3 DNA reads TGCAGTGCTAGAGATCCGGGACAAATCACCTACGAGCAGTACTTC.

V and J are TRBV20-1 and TRBJ2-1; TRBD1 agrees at 10 bases. Per germline, CDR1 DFQATT and CDR2 SNEGSKA (reference sequence). The CDR3 contains 13 residues. V trimming: 6 bases; J trimming: 5 bases; junction bases outside the gene matches: 4. CDR3 coding DNA: TGCAGTGCCTGGACAGGGGGGAACAATGAGCAGTTCTTC. This sequence encodes CSAWTGGNNEQFF.

At least ten counts were recorded for this clonotype. This chain connects TRBV4-2 to TRBJ2-3; D is perhaps TRBD1 (5 bases). The V gene's germline CDR1 is LGHNA and CDR2 YNFKEQ. The CDR3 spans 14 residues. Trimming stripped 1 base from V and 3 bases from J, with 8 bases between. The chain's CDR3 is CASSQGGKTDTQYF. The CDR3 DNA sequence: TGTGCCAGCAGCCAAGGGGGCAAAACAGATACGCAGTATTTT.

This clonotype was counted many times. DNA for the CDR3: TGTGCCAGCAGTTTGGGTGACGAAGACTACGAGCAGTACTTC. Its translation is CASSLGDEDYEQYF. The V call is TRBV12-3 or TRBV12-4, the J call TRBJ2-7, with unresolved D. V was pared by 3 bases and J by 3 bases, with 12 bases between. This CDR3 is built from 14 residues.

The chain uses TRBV18 and TRBJ1-2, with 7 positions matching TRBD1. The trim removed 6 bases at V and 8 bases at J, leaving 12 bases unmatched. CDR1 and CDR2 from the germline V gene are KGHSH and LQKENI. This CDR3 has 14 residues. In DNA form, the CDR3 reads TGTGCCAGCTCTCCTCCCGGGACAGATTTCGGCTACACCTTC. Encoded protein: CASSPPGTDFGYTF.